This T cell receptor (beta chain) was profiled in a study of early T cells in non-severe SARS-CoV-2 infection. For the study at large: The study sequenced bulk RNA from unsorted whole blood, with chains unpaired. Study-wide findings and caveats: VDJdb-based matching was biased toward anti-spike CD8 responses and missed private and CD4 specificities.

Individual cDNA molecules carried attached unique molecular identifiers. In TCRdb, the 5' RACE reads were re-called with MiXCR into one record per CDR3 protein. The sample has 69,000 or so distinct CDR3 sequences, more than 3.5% seen once. Germline V lookup: CDR1 LNHDA, CDR2 SQIVND (reference sequence). CDR3 length equals 13 residues. V gave up 9 bases and J gave up 0 bases, with 10 bases separating them. This clonotype was seen ten or more times. Its specificity is unknown. The receptor comes from an adult who was a healthcare worker with PCR-confirmed SARS-CoV-2 infection or an uninfected control (not recorded which). The donor label of this sample is uncertain. This specimen consisted of whole blood, obtained at baseline. The chain couples TRBV19 to TRBJ2-3, with unresolved D. In nucleotides, the CDR3 is TGTGCCAGCAGACCTACTAGCACAGATACGCAGTATTTT. It specifies CASRPTSTDTQYF.